This T cell receptor beta chain stems from a study of cytomegalovirus exposure and HLA in healthy donors. Study results and limitations: In an earlier analysis, about 90% or about 30%: the productive usage of most TCR beta V segments. With DRB1 most and HLA-C fewest, TCR association rates differed between HLA loci in a later analysis. With further analysis later on, most CMV-associated TCR beta chains appeared HLA-restricted.

With 60 Vbeta and 13 Jbeta primers, the PCR was carried out. TCRdb keeps only in-frame clones here, not all; method: immunoSEQ multiplex PCR. The sample includes approximately 110,000 clones, about 60% of them seen just once. This clone has just a few counts. Its cognate antigen is unknown. This CDR3 region has 18 residues. The germline CDR1 and CDR2 sequences are SGHNT and YENEEA. The V and J ends lost 0 bases and 4 bases, in that order; junction bases with no gene match: 8. Sequencing used PBMCs. J is TRBJ2-1 and V is TRBV11-3; 11 bases line up with TRBD2. The sequence was obtained from a woman younger than 45 in good health and CMV-seronegative. The CDR3: CASSLEVVGLAGYNEQFF. Written as DNA, the CDR3 is TGTGCCAGCAGCTTAGAAGTCGTCGGACTAGCGGGTTACAATGAGCAGTTCTTC. The full variable domain, its missing parts supplied by reference TRBV11-3 and TRBJ2-1, is EAGVVQSPRYKIIEKKQPVAFWCNPISGHNTLYWYLQNLGQGPELLIRYENEEAVDDSQLPKDRFSAERLKGVDSTLKIQPAELGDSAVYLCASSLEVVGLAGYNEQFFGPGTRLTVL.